Below, one TCR beta chain is given with its context. The entry originates in a study of blood T cell repertoires in COVID-19. As for the study in general: The United States, Italy and Spain supplied acute and convalescent COVID-19 samples.

Per the original data handling: By means of reference gene primer amplification, nucleated cell counts were estimated. Measured with immunoSEQ multiplex PCR; TCRdb has only the in-frame clones, and not every one. V, J and clone size are taken as reported in that table, and D and trimming were inferred from the DNA itself. This sample has around 250,000 clones, with roughly 85% found just once. The V end lost 2 bases, the J end lost 0 bases, and 20 bases lay between the germline ends. CDR3 length: 19 amino acids. Germline CDR1 is GTSNPN and CDR2 is SVGIG (reference sequence). V gene TRBV30 combines with J gene TRBJ1-6; unclear D gene. Sequencing was done on a sample of PBMCs or T cells enriched from blood (not recorded which). The TCR comes from a woman aged 45-60 years who had been exposed to COVID-19. The CDR3 here is CAWSPHLSRRSSYNSPLHF. CDR3 coding DNA: TGTGCCTGGAGTCCCCATTTAAGCCGCCGGAGCTCCTATAATTCACCCCTCCACTTT.